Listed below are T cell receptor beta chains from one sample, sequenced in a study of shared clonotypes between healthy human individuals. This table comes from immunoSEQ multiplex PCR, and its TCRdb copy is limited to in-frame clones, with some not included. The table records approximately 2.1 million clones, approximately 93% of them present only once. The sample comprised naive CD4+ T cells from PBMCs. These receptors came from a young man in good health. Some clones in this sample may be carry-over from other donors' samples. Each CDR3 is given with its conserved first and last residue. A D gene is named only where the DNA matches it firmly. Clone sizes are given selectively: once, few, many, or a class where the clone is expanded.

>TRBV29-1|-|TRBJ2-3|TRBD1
CSVGGTGGVDTQYF
TGCAGCGTTGGGGGGACAGGGGGCGTAGATACGCAGTATTTT
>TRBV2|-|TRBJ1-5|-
CASSEGNQPQHF
TGTGCCAGCAGTGAAGGAAATCAGCCCCAGCATTTT
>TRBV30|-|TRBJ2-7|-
CAWNAGLLSYEQYF
TGTGCCTGGAACGCAGGACTCTTATCCTACGAGCAGTACTTC
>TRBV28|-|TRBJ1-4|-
CASRFQGSNEKLFF
TGTGCCAGCAGGTTCCAGGGATCTAATGAAAAACTGTTTTTT
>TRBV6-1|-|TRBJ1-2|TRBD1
CASSDQGGNGYTF
TGTGCCAGCAGTGACCAGGGGGGGAATGGCTACACCTTC
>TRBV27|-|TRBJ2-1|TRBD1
CASSSPRFRTGANEQFF
TGTGCCAGCAGTTCCCCACGGTTCCGGACAGGGGCCAATGAGCAGTTCTTC
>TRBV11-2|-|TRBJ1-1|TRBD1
CASSRPGTGGFSNTEAFF
TGTGCCAGCAGCCGCCCCGGGACAGGGGGCTTTTCGAACACTGAAGCTTTCTTT
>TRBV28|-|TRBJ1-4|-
CASSSYWPAGKLFF
TGTGCCAGCAGCTCCTATTGGCCGGCTGGAAAACTGTTTTTT
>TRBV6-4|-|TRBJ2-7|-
CASSVDYPYEQYF
TGTGCCAGCAGTGTGGACTACCCCTACGAGCAGTACTTC
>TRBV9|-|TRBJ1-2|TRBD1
CASSVGTATRYGYTF
TGTGCCAGCAGCGTCGGGACAGCAACCCGCTATGGCTACACCTTC
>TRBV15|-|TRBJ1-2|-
CATSRDGEGGYTF
TGTGCCACCAGCAGGGATGGAGAGGGTGGCTACACCTTC
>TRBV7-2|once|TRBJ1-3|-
CASSLALATIYF
TGTGCCAGCAGCTTAGCACTCGCCACCATATATTTT
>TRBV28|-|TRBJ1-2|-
CASSSRTDGYTF
TGTGCCAGCAGTTCCAGGACTGATGGCTACACCTTC
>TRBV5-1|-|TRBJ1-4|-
CASSLVGSNEKLFF
TGCGCCAGCAGCTTGGTGGGATCTAATGAAAAACTGTTTTTT
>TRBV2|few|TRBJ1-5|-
CASSGTISNQPQHF
TGTGCCAGCAGCGGGACAATTAGCAATCAGCCCCAGCATTTT
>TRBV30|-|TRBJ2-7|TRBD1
CAWSIKRDRGREQYF
TGTGCCTGGAGTATTAAGCGCGACAGGGGACGCGAGCAGTACTTC
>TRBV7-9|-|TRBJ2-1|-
CASSLAYRGRGLDEQFF
TGTGCCAGCAGCTTAGCGTACCGGGGCCGAGGTCTAGATGAGCAGTTCTTC
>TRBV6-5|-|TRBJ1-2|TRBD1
CASSSGTGVSYGYTF
TGTGCCAGCAGTTCCGGGACAGGGGTTTCCTATGGCTACACCTTC
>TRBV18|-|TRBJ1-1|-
CASSSETARMNTEAFF
TGTGCCAGCTCATCAGAGACAGCTCGGATGAACACTGAAGCTTTCTTT
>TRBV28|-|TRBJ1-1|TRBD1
CASSPVGTGNTEAFF
TGTGCCAGCAGCCCGGTCGGGACAGGGAACACTGAAGCTTTCTTT
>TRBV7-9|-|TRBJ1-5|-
CASSLAPGGENQPQHF
TGTGCCAGCAGCTTAGCGCCCGGGGGCGAGAATCAGCCCCAGCATTTT
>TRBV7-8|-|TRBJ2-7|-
CASSLAFVGTYEQYF
TGTGCCAGCAGCTTAGCGTTTGTAGGGACCTACGAGCAGTACTTC
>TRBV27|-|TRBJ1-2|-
CASSFGASRYYGYTF
TGTGCCAGCAGTTTCGGGGCCAGTCGCTACTATGGCTACACCTTC
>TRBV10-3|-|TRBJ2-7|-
CAISEGIGKLVDSEQYF
TGTGCCATCAGTGAGGGTATCGGGAAACTAGTCGACAGCGAGCAGTACTTC
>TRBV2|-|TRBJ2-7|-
CATTPNLALSYEQYF
TGTGCCACAACCCCGAACCTAGCGTTATCCTACGAGCAGTACTTC
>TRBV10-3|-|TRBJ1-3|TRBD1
CAIRAGGSGNTIYF
TGTGCCATCAGGGCAGGGGGCTCTGGAAACACCATATATTTT
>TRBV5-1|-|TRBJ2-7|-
CASRALTGEAEQYF
TGCGCCAGCAGGGCACTCACCGGGGAAGCCGAGCAGTACTTC
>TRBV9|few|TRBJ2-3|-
CASSVSGSTDTQYF
TGTGCCAGCAGCGTTAGCGGAAGCACAGATACGCAGTATTTT
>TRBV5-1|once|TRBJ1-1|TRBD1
CASSLQGGQGTEAFF
TGCGCCAGCAGCTTACAGGGGGGGCAAGGCACTGAAGCTTTCTTT
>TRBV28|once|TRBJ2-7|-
CASGQVGVRYEQYF
TGTGCCAGCGGCCAGGTGGGAGTAAGGTACGAGCAGTACTTC
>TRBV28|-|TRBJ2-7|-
CASSAIRKAYEQYF
TGTGCCAGCAGTGCGATTCGAAAGGCCTACGAGCAGTACTTC
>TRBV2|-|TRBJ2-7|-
CASSDSTQGQTYEQYF
TGTGCCAGCAGTGATTCAACGCAGGGGCAGACCTACGAGCAGTACTTC
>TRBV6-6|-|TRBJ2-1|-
CASSYPPPNEQFF
TGTGCCAGCAGTTACCCCCCACCGAATGAGCAGTTCTTC
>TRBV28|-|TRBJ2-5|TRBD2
CASSTRTSGSVSETQYF
TGTGCCAGCAGTACCCGGACTAGCGGGAGTGTTTCGGAGACCCAGTACTTC
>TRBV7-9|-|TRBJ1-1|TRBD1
CASSSRTGDAEAFF
TGTGCCAGCAGCTCGAGGACAGGGGACGCTGAAGCTTTCTTT
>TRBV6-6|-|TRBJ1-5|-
CASRYPGDNQPQHF
TGTGCCAGCAGGTATCCAGGGGATAATCAGCCCCAGCATTTT
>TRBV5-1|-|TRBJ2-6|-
CASSSLGSGANVLTF
TGCGCCAGCAGCTCTCTGGGGTCTGGGGCCAACGTCCTGACTTTC
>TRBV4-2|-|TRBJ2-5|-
CASSQGAQETQYF
TGTGCCAGCAGCCAAGGGGCCCAAGAGACCCAGTACTTC